These 8 T cell receptor beta chains share one sample of origin, sequenced in a study of prognosis after radiotherapy for stage I lung cancer. From genomic DNA, two-round multiplex PCR was used to amplify TCR beta CDR3. Each TRBV and TRBJ gene had its own primer in the first PCR round. MiXCR, run by TCRdb on the multiplex PCR reads, gives a single entry per CDR3 protein. The sample shows about 27,000 distinct CDR3 sequences, 46% of them seen only once. The specimen was PBMCs, collected before or after stereotactic body radiation therapy (not recorded which). These receptors came from a donor over 45 with non-small cell lung cancer.

There are many counts of this clonotype. This chain links TRBV2 with TRBJ1-3; D call uncertain. The CDR3 has 14 residues. The V gene's germline CDR1 is SNHLY and CDR2 FYNNEI. V was shortened by 1 base and J by 3 bases, with 7 bases between the two germline ends. The CDR3 nucleotides are TGTGCCAGCAGTGAAGAAGGTGGTGGAAACACCATATATTTT. This gives the protein CASSEEGGGNTIYF.

In the case of this clonotype: A junction boundary mismatches the germline segment, possibly from a read error. The chain links TRBV6-2 or TRBV6-3 to TRBJ1-5; D may be TRBD1 (6 bases). Germline CDR1 is MNHEY and CDR2 is SVGEGT. The CDR3 is 14 amino acids. This chain's CDR3 is CARTLDGGLWPKHF. The CDR3 DNA is TGTGCCAGGACATTGGACGGGGGCCTATGGCCCAAGCATTTT.

V usage is TRBV6-2 or TRBV6-3 and J usage is TRBJ1-1; no reliable D call. Germline CDR1 and CDR2: MNHEY and SVGEGT. V was clipped by 6 bases and J by 4 bases, with 9 bases between them. This CDR3 region has 12 residues. The CDR3 coding sequence is TGTGCCAGCAGACTCCATGTCACTGAAGCTTTCTTT. It translates to CASRLHVTEAFF.

This clonotype has just a few counts. A read error may be the cause here, since a much bigger clone is one base away. The rearrangement uses TRBV7-2 and TRBJ2-5; possibly TRBD2 for D (7 bases). Germline CDR1 SGHTA, CDR2 FQGNSA. The CDR3 spans 13 residues. CDR3 sequence reads: CASSLEGGGTHYF. CDR3 sequence (DNA): TGTGCCAGCAGCTTAGAGGGGGGGGGTACCCATTACTTC.

This clonotype appeared a single time. Only one base separates this from a far larger clonotype, so it likely reflects a read error. The rearrangement links TRBV7-9 to TRBJ1-6, with D uncertain. Germline V gene sequence: CDR1 SEHNR, CDR2 FQNEAQ (reference sequence). The germline V and J ends were trimmed by 1 base and 10 bases, with 14 bases remaining between them. The CDR3 has 15 amino acids. CDR3 DNA: TGTGCCAGCAGCTTAGGGACCTATTTTGGGTCACCCCTCCACTTT. Amino acids: CASSLGTYFGSPLHF. The variable domain in full, with the rest retrieved from reference TRBV7-9 and TRBJ1-6, is DTGVSQNPRHKITKRGQNVTFRCDPISEHNRLYWYRQTLGQGPEFLTYFQNEAQLEKSRLLSDRFSAERPKGSFSTLEIQRTEQGDSAMYLCASSLGTYFGSPLHFGNGTRLTVT.

This clonotype is judged medium-sized. This chain connects TRBV20-1 to TRBJ2-1; 11 bases match TRBD2. CDR1 is DFQATT and CDR2 is SNEGSKA in the germline V gene (reference sequence). Trimming removed 1 base from V and 7 bases from J; junction bases left unmatched: 6. CDR3 length equals 15 residues. CDR3 nucleotides: TGCAGTGCTAGAGTACTAGCGGGAGTGTTTAATGAGCAGTTCTTC. Translation gives CSARVLAGVFNEQFF.

This clonotype was seen a handful of times. A much larger clonotype is one base distant, so this may be a read error. CDR3 amino acids: CAITGAGAGETQYF. The CDR3 coding sequence is TGTGCCATCACCGGAGCGGGGGCCGGCGAGACCCAGTACTTC. This chain uses TRBV6-2 or TRBV6-3 with TRBJ2-5; 8 nucleotides line up with TRBD2. This CDR3 is built from 14 residues. CDR1 and CDR2 (germline): MNHEY, SVGEGT. V lost 10 bases and J lost 5; bases outside the gene matches: 12.

This clonotype came up many times. The chain links TRBV5-1 to TRBJ2-5; 10 nucleotides align to TRBD2. The V segment lost 5 bases and the J segment 2 bases; nucleotides outside the gene matches: 6. The CDR3 runs 15 residues. Germline V lookup: CDR1 SGHRS, CDR2 YFSETQ. The CDR3 sequence: CASSILAGEQETQYF. CDR3 DNA sequence: TGCGCCAGCAGTATTCTAGCGGGAGAACAAGAGACCCAGTACTTC.